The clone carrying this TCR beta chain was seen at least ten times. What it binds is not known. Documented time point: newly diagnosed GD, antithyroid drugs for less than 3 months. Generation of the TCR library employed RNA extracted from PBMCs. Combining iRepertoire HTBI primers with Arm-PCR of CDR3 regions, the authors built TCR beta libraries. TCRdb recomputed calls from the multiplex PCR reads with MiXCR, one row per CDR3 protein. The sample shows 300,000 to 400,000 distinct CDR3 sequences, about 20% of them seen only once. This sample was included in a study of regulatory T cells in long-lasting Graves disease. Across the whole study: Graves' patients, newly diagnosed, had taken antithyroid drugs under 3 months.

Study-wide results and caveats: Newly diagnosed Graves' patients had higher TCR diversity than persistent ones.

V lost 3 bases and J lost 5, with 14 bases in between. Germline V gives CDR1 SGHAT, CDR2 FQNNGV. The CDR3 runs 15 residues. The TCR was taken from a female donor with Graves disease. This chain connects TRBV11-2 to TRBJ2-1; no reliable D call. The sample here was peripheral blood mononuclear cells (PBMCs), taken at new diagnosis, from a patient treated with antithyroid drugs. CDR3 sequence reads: CASSFSASPNNEQFF. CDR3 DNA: TGTGCCAGCAGCTTTTCAGCATCACCAAACAATGAGCAGTTCTTC.